This TCR beta chain was obtained from a study of vaccination and CD4 T cells after COVID-19 (dated by TCRdb to 2021 to 2024). Regarding the research as a whole: SARS-CoV-2 positivity had been established in the convalescent patients by nasal swab PCR, and mild disease was recorded in roughly 10 of these patients and severe disease in one. Participants got two doses of the Pfizer-BioNTech BNT162b2 vaccine (n=8) or two doses of the Moderna mRNA-1273 vaccine (n=2). Post-COVID blood samples from convalescent patients were collected a median of roughly 100 days after diagnosis, with a range of about 30 to 170 days. The cultures were stimulated with overlapping spike peptide pools from SARS-CoV-2 and from the common cold coronaviruses HCoV-NL63, HCoV-OC43 and HCoV-229E. In the convalescent cohort there were six males and four females, among whom were two Hispanic individuals, seven Caucasians, two Asians and one multiracial person. Post-vaccine blood samples were collected a median of approximately 72 days after the second vaccine dose, ranging from about 12 to 250 days. Control cultures used a CEFX viral epitope pool as positive control, an HIV-1 Nef peptide pool as negative control, or no peptide. The spike-specific CD4+ TCR repertoire was compared before and after mRNA vaccination in over nine COVID-19 convalescent patients and a few infection-naive healthy vaccine recipients.

This sample's treatment or condition label indicates: approximately 9-day PBMC culture with coronavirus spike peptide pools or control peptides (ViraFEST assay). The ViraFEST assay was used in the study, in which antigen-specific T cells were expanded with peptide pools and expanded clonotypes were subsequently identified by TCR sequencing. The convalescent patients' positive SARS-CoV-2 PCR tests were from March to December 2020, which was before the Alpha, Beta and Delta variants emerged in the United States. PBMCs were cultured at approximately 2.1 million per well in IMDM supplemented with about 5.5% human AB serum and 8.5 to 10 IU/ml IL-2, with approximately 10 ug/ml peptide pools added. On days 3 and 7, half of the culture medium was replaced with fresh IL-2-containing medium. After 10 days of culture, CD4+ T cells were isolated by negative selection using the EasySep CD4+ T cell isolation kit. Ficoll-Paque Plus gradient centrifugation was used to isolate PBMCs from whole blood, and the isolated PBMCs were then either used fresh or cryopreserved at -140C. Triplicate wells were generally used for each culture condition.

The protocol used for the library was PCR. DNA from cultured CD4+ T cells underwent TCR sequencing with the Oncomine TCR Beta short-read assay at the Johns Hopkins FTIC core. The QIAamp micro DNA kit was used to extract genomic DNA from the cultured CD4+ T cells. Oncomine TCR Beta libraries from cultured CD4+ T cells were pooled using unique dual indexes and sequenced on an Illumina iSeq 100. In the authors' own workflow: Non-productive sequences were removed, and CDR3s not starting with C, not ending with F or W, or shorter than 7 amino acids were discarded. Antigen-specific clonotypes were identified using the MANAFEST web application through comparison of peptide-stimulated wells with reference and other culture wells. An FDR below 0.05, an odds ratio above 5, and a productive frequency above 0.1% in at least two of three replicate wells were required for clones to be considered positive. A clonotype counted as cross-reactive if it showed significant expansion both in the SARS-CoV-2 spike wells and in at least one common cold coronavirus spike condition. Levenshtein distances (stringdist) and unrooted phylogenetic trees (ape) in R version 3.6.1 were used to assess CDR3 homology. TCRdb itself trimmed the public reads at Q25 with fastp, ran MiXCR and retained productive beta chains. Rows are combined by CDR3 protein, so each entry shows the most common genes and DNA. In this record, the V and J calls reflect TCRdb's handling and not the investigators' own analysis. This sample is represented by 15,000 to 25,000 distinct CDR3 sequences; roughly 50% of them were singletons. The leading ten clones occupy about 10% of the sample.

V is shortened by 4 bases, J by 0 bases, and the region joining them spans 16 bases. CDR1 SGHTS and CDR2 YDEGEE are derived from the germline V gene. Its CDR3 holds 16 amino acids, cysteine through phenylalanine. The kept DNA is CDR3 alone, 48 bases in frame from the first base. To note about this clonotype: The antigen this receptor binds is unknown. No qualities accompany the bases; no much larger clone lies one base away.

Results and caveats for the whole study, not just this receptor: Among convalescent patients, a median about 86% of the SARS-CoV-2-reactive clones seen after vaccination appeared only after vaccination, which suggests priming specific to the vaccine. Only a relatively small number of convalescent patients were included in the study, and early timepoints following natural infection were not analyzed. In convalescent patients, nearly all vaccine-specific clones (304 of 307) were found to be mono-reactive for SARS-CoV-2 spike rather than cross-reactive with common cold coronaviruses. An increase in the median number of SARS-CoV-2-reactive clonotypes from roughly 20 after infection to roughly 36 after vaccination was observed, but the change was not found to be significant.

This receptor was obtained from a human donor who had recovered from COVID-19. What was sequenced was CD4+ T cells from blood, cultured in vitro. The chain uses TRBV5-8 and TRBJ2-5; the D gene is possibly TRBD2, with 6 bases matching. The CDR3 amino acid sequence is: CASSAGRTEYQETQYF. The nucleotides are TGTGCCAGCAGCGCGGGACGGACGGAATACCAAGAGACCCAGTACTTC.